This T cell receptor beta chain originates from a study of T cell repertoires in cytomegalovirus infection (dated by TCRdb to the late 2010s). Regarding the research as a whole: Alongside well-studied HLA-B-restricted epitopes, the peptide stimulations were aimed at recently identified HLA-C-restricted CMV epitopes, whose presentation resists viral immunomodulation. Donor HLA type was relevant to the analysis, because carriage of CMV infection together with the matching HLA type was indicated by public TCR beta signatures.

This clonotype was counted a few times. Its cognate antigen has yet to be identified. No much larger clone exists at a distance of one base, and base qualities are not known. Its CDR3 holds 15 amino acids, cysteine through phenylalanine. The retained sequence is limited to the CDR3, 45 bases, with the frame set at the first base. For this chain, trimming is 6 bases at the V end and 4 bases at the J end, and the number of junction bases without a gene match is 7. Reading the germline V gene gives CDR1 ENHRY and CDR2 SYGVKD. In light of the paper, this sample's treatment or condition label describes: in vitro stimulation with specific CMV peptide epitopes to enrich CMV-specific T cells. Broader findings and caveats from the paper: The ex vivo response was dominated by HLA-C-restricted CMV-specific TCR beta clonotypes, which also provided the single most frequent clonotype in two of eight donors. In both this cohort and an independent cohort of over 350 donors, the cumulative frequency of public TCR beta family members distinguished carriers of CMV infection plus the relevant HLA type.

The run used an Illumina HiSeq 1500. TCRdb reprocessed the public reads (quality trimming at Q25 with fastp, clone calling with MiXCR) and kept in-frame beta chains. Rows with one shared CDR3 protein collapse into an entry with the most common genes and DNA. This sample gives fewer than 85,000 distinct CDR3 sequences in total; 45% to 55% of them show up just once. Roughly 93% of the sample is taken by the ten largest. Sample: CD8+ T cells from cultured PBMCs, taken from culture after CMV antigen stimulation. Here the chain combines TRBV10-3 and TRBJ1-5; 9 junctional bases match TRBD1. The sequence was collected from a human donor in good health (CMV status not recorded). Some clones in this sample may be carry-over from other donors' samples. The nucleotides are TGTGCCATCAGCGCAACGACAGGGGGAAATCAGCCCCAGCATTTT. Its protein reads: CAISATTGGNQPQHF.